This T cell receptor (beta chain) was sequenced during a study of identical twins (dated by TCRdb to 2016 to 2018). Study-wide context: TCR alpha and beta repertoires from monozygotic twins, unrelated adults of various ages and cord blood were deep-sequenced to test whether fetal clonotypes persist. To rule out contamination, replicate twin experiments were performed at different times with different library preparation protocols.

Only healthy Caucasian donors were included. Three pairs of female monozygotic twins, all aged roughly 18 to 29 years, made up the twin cohort. Positive isolation kits from Invitrogen were used to isolate CD4+ and CD8+ T cell populations. The study at large found these results: Conclusions relied on cross-sectional statistical analysis, since the same donors could not be followed over many years. In beta out-of-frame sequences, excess twin sharing was weaker, because having fewer shared sequences lowered the signal-to-noise ratio. Invariant T cells such as MAIT and iNKT could partly confound zero-insertion analyses, although diverse VJ usage argued against such confounding for most clonotypes. Fewer insertions were carried by abundant cord blood beta clonotypes; a weaker similar trend was observed in young adult naive repertoires, while no such trend was observed in memory repertoires. In monozygotic twins, recombination models systematically underestimated out-of-frame TCR alpha sharing, but the models matched the sharing seen between unrelated individuals. Compared with coincidental sharing between unrelated individuals, an excess of low generation-probability sequences was observed among out-of-frame TCR alpha sequences shared between twins.

To prepare the library, 5' RACE was applied. The run used an Illumina HiSeq 2000. A universal primer binding site was added through template switching, and the final cDNA carried a unique molecular identifier so that TCR cDNA molecules could be counted accurately. Specific primers in the conserved constant-segment region were used to synthesize first-strand cDNA for the TCR alpha and beta chains. To control for contamination, each cDNA library was double barcoded with a SMART-Mk sample barcode plus Illumina barcodes. TruSeq adapter sequences and Illumina sample barcodes were added in two successive PCR steps. TCR alpha and beta cDNA libraries were sequenced on the Illumina HiSeq platform with custom primers. On the authors' methods: MiGEC was used to process raw reads and extract unique molecular identifiers, and MiXCR was used to find CDR3 positions. Recombination models were inferred per individual with the repgenHMM and IGoR tools using an EM algorithm. Shared clonotypes were analyzed with the tcR package in R, and sharing was normalized by the product of cloneset sizes. To study raw recombination free of thymic and clonal selection effects, out-of-frame nonproductive sequences were analyzed. The public reads were reanalyzed by TCRdb: fastp trimming at Q25, MiXCR alignment, in-frame beta chains only. Every CDR3 protein is listed once, alongside the most common genes and DNA of its rows. These V and J calls derive from TCRdb rather than the authors' analysis. For this sample the table gives some 270,000 distinct CDR3 sequences, of which around 8.8% were detected only once. The ten largest clones add up to roughly 3.1% of the sample.

CDR3 length: 12 amino acids, cysteine to phenylalanine. The sequence is cut down to CDR3 DNA, 36 bases in frame from base 1. As encoded in the germline V gene (reference sequence), CDR1 is DFQATT while CDR2 is SNEGSKA. V is cut by 0 bases and J by 3 bases, and the space between the germline ends is 6 bases. On this clonotype itself: Its antigen target is currently unknown. No base quality information exists; no much larger clone differs at one position.

The same data also went into a second study, on yellow fever vaccine responses in identical twins. The second study reports: According to the authors, the vaccine-induced T cell response in identical twins seemed to be partly convergent and partly specific to each individual. Focusing on identical twins, the study followed the T cell clones that responded to the vaccine, and did so with precision.

This sequence was found in a woman under 30 in good health. The specimen was CD8+ T cells sorted from blood. The chain is encoded by TRBV20-1 joined to TRBJ2-7; the D gene cannot be resolved reliably. The CDR3 reads as follows: CSARDRNYEQYF. The DNA sequence is as follows: TGCAGTGCTAGAGATCGAAACTACGAGCAGTACTTC.